The clone carrying this T cell receptor beta chain occurred many times. Its specificity is unknown. This CDR3 region has 15 residues. V was shortened by 1 base and J by 0 bases, with 8 bases between the two germline ends. Germline V gene data show CDR1 as SGHTA and CDR2 as FQGTGA. MiXCR, applied by TCRdb to the multiplex PCR reads, yields one record per CDR3 protein. This table holds about 300,000 distinct CDR3 sequences, about 30% found once. The sample belongs to a study of breast tumors, draining lymph nodes, adjacent tissues. Study observations and caveats: Compared with basal-like, luminal-like tumors shared significantly more repertoire with nontumor tissue. The data were judged consistent with most tumor T cells coming from lymph node and expanding in tumor. Compared with lymph nodes, tumors were less diverse; compared with nontumor tissue, more. Tumor T cell lymph node origin was a supported hypothesis, not proven.

Axillary draining lymph nodes of breast cancer patients supplied the node samples. The TCR comes from a female donor with breast cancer. Some clones in this sample may be carry-over from other donors' samples. The sample taken for sequencing was axillary lymph node tissue. The chain carries TRBV7-3 and TRBJ2-3, with D possibly being TRBD2 (6 bases). The chain's CDR3 is CASSLNSGSTDTQYF. The DNA for the CDR3 is TGTGCCAGCAGCTTAAATAGCGGCAGCACAGATACGCAGTATTTT. Using reference TRBV7-3 and TRBJ2-3 for the parts outside the CDR3, the full variable domain is GAGVSQTPSNKVTEKGKYVELRCDPISGHTALYWYRQSLGQGPEFLIYFQGTGAADDSGLPNDRFFAVRPEGSVSTLKIQRTERGDSAVYLCASSLNSGSTDTQYFGPGTRLTVL.